The 20 T cell receptor beta chains given below trace back to one sample, sequenced in a study of response to subunit inactivated influenza vaccine. TCRdb fed the RT-PCR reads into MiXCR, producing one record per CDR3 protein. The sample lists 650,000 to 700,000 distinct CDR3 sequences, 15% to 18% seen once, with more than 9% in the top ten. The sequencing used PBMCs from blood, collected roughly 13 days after vaccination. These receptors were obtained from a man aged 45-65 years who received an inactivated influenza vaccine.

The chain carries TRBV6-1 and TRBJ2-1; 7 bases agree with TRBD1. This CDR3 contains 13 residues. Germline V gives CDR1 MNHNS, CDR2 SASEGT. J gave up 8 bases and V 5 bases, and 6 bases lay outside the gene matches. CDR3 sequence: CASSKGAYYEQFF. CDR3 sequence (DNA): TGTGCCAGCAGTAAGGGGGCTTATTATGAGCAGTTCTTC.

The V and J genes are TRBV9 and TRBJ1-1; no reliable D call. The CDR3 totals 15 residues. Germline-derived CDR1 and CDR2 are SGDLS and YYNGEE. V was shortened by 0 bases and J by 7 bases, with 16 bases between the two germline ends. The CDR3 DNA sequence: TGTGCCAGCAGCGTAGTGTCGGCAGTGGGCGATGAAGCTTTCTTT. Its protein is CASSVVSAVGDEAFF.

The genes are TRBV7-2 and TRBJ1-1, with D uncertain. Trimming took 2 bases from V and 11 from J, leaving 12 bases between them. The CDR3 contains 12 residues. Per germline, CDR1 SGHTA and CDR2 FQGNSA. The CDR3 reads CASSLFSSEAFF. CDR3 nucleotide sequence: TGTGCCAGCAGCTTATTTTCCTCGGAGGCTTTCTTT. The full variable domain, rest sourced from reference TRBV7-2 and TRBJ1-1, is GAGVSQSPSNKVTEKGKDVELRCDPISGHTALYWYRQSLGQGLEFLIYFQGNSAPDKSGLPSDRFSAERTGGSVSTLTIQRTQQEDSAVYLCASSLFSSEAFFGQGTRLTVV.

In this sample, this clonotype turned up a few times. The chain combines TRBV4-2 with TRBJ1-6; no firm D call. V was pared by 0 bases and J by 8 bases, with 8 bases between. The length of the CDR3 is 14 residues. Germline CDR1 LGHNA, CDR2 YNFKEQ. The CDR3: CASSQERLDSPLHF. CDR3 coding DNA: TGTGCCAGCAGCCAAGAAAGACTGGATTCACCCCTCCACTTT.

There are a few counts of this clonotype. The chain has TRBV5-1 and TRBJ2-2; TRBD1 matches at 10 bases. CDR3 length: 17 amino acids. V was pared by 1 base and J by 0 bases, with 3 bases of the junction left unmatched. Germline V gene sequence: CDR1 SGHRS, CDR2 YFSETQ. Here the CDR3 reads CASSLKGQGSNTGELFF. The CDR3 coding sequence is TGCGCCAGCAGCTTGAAGGGACAGGGGTCGAACACCGGGGAGCTGTTTTTT.

At least ten counts were recorded for this clonotype. The chain couples TRBV5-1 to TRBJ2-5; D tentatively fits TRBD1 or TRBD2 (7 bases each). Germline CDR1 reads SGHRS; CDR2 reads YFSETQ. The CDR3 has 16 residues. V was shortened by 0 bases and J by 0 bases, with 12 bases between the two germline ends. The CDR3 loop is CASSLASGGDQETQYF. The CDR3 DNA reads as TGCGCCAGCAGCTTGGCCTCAGGGGGGGACCAAGAGACCCAGTACTTC.

This clonotype was detected only a few times. The chain couples TRBV20-1 to TRBJ1-1; no definite D call. The germline CDR1 and CDR2 sequences are DFQATT and SNEGSKA (reference sequence). V was trimmed by 1 base and J by 1 base, leaving 19 bases between them. The CDR3 runs to 17 residues. CDR3 nucleotide sequence: TGCAGTGCTAGAGTAAATTTCCGTGGCCGGAGGAACACTGAAGCTTTCTTT. This translates into CSARVNFRGRRNTEAFF.

This rearrangement joins TRBV12-3 or TRBV12-4 to TRBJ2-7, with TRBD1 matching 7 bases. After removal of 5 bases from V and 6 bases from J, the junction contained 7 bases not matched to a gene. The CDR3 sequence is 13 residues long. The DNA of the CDR3 is TGTGCCAGCAGTACGGACAGGTTTGGCGAGCAGTACTTC. Its protein is CASSTDRFGEQYF.

This clonotype was seen many times. Here the CDR3 DNA reads TGTGCCAGCAGTCCCTGGACTAGCGAGTACCAAGAGACCCAGTACTTC. This sequence encodes CASSPWTSEYQETQYF. V gene TRBV12-3 or TRBV12-4 combines with J gene TRBJ2-5; 9 positions agree with TRBD2. There are 16 residues in the CDR3. V trimming: 5 bases; J trimming: 0 bases; junction bases outside the gene matches: 7.

The rearrangement uses TRBV12-3 or TRBV12-4 and TRBJ2-2; D is perhaps TRBD1 (7 bases). Trimming cost V 5 bases and J 5 bases, with 12 bases left between them. The CDR3 is 14 amino acids. CDR3 sequence (DNA): TGTGCCAGCAGTGCGGGACAGATTACCGGGGAGCTGTTTTTT. Amino acids: CASSAGQITGELFF.

This clonotype has only a few counts. The chain links TRBV10-3 to TRBJ2-7, with 7 nucleotides matching TRBD1. V lost 6 bases to trimming and J lost 7 bases; unmatched junction nucleotides: 15. CDR3 length: 15 residues. CDR1 and CDR2 from the germline V gene are ENHRY and SYGVKD. The CDR3 loop is CAISDRALGQMEQYF. As DNA, the CDR3 is TGTGCCATCAGCGACAGGGCTTTAGGACAGATGGAGCAGTACTTC.

This clonotype occurred many times. This chain uses TRBV20-1 with TRBJ1-5; weak D call: TRBD1 (5 bases). The CDR3 has 13 residues. V was pared by 5 bases and J by 0 bases, with 8 bases between. From germline, CDR1 is DFQATT and CDR2 SNEGSKA (reference sequence). CDR3 nucleotides: TGCAGTGCTCAGGGCAATAGCAATCAGCCCCAGCATTTT. Its protein product is CSAQGNSNQPQHF.

This clonotype was counted between two and nine times. The chain uses TRBV7-9 and TRBJ2-7; D is perhaps TRBD2 (6 bases). This CDR3 region has 16 residues. CDR1 is SEHNR, CDR2 FQNEAQ, per germline (reference sequence). Trimming shortened V by 3 bases and J by 5 bases, and 20 bases separated the two germline ends. CDR3 nucleotides: TGTGCCAGCAGCTTGTTATTTGGGGCAGGAGGGGACGAGCAGTACTTC. This encodes CASSLLFGAGGDEQYF.

This clonotype was recorded at least ten times. The CDR3, as DNA: TGTGCCAGCAGTTACCCCTCGGGGACTAGCGGGGCCCAGTACTTC. Amino acids: CASSYPSGTSGAQYF. The rearrangement uses TRBV6-5 and TRBJ2-5; TRBD2 aligns across 13 bases. Germline V gives CDR1 MNHEY, CDR2 SVGAGI. This CDR3 is built from 15 residues. V was pared by 2 bases and J by 9 bases, with 6 bases of the junction left unmatched.

This clonotype was detected many times. The rearrangement links TRBV7-8 to TRBJ2-1; D gene ambiguous. This CDR3 region has 15 residues. Trimming stripped 3 bases from V and 2 bases from J, with 11 bases between. Germline CDR1 reads SGHVS; CDR2 reads FQNEAQ. The CDR3 loop reads CASSFSRLTYNEQFF. CDR3 DNA: TGTGCCAGCAGCTTTTCGCGCCTAACCTACAATGAGCAGTTCTTC.

The chain carries TRBV28 and TRBJ2-6; D may correspond to TRBD1 or TRBD2 (5 bases each). V lost 5 bases and J 0 bases, leaving 14 bases between the germline ends. There are 17 residues in the CDR3. Germline CDR1 reads MDHEN; CDR2 reads SYDVKM. The CDR3 here is CASSAGALGSGANVLTF. The CDR3, as DNA: TGTGCCAGCAGTGCCGGGGCCCTAGGCTCTGGGGCCAACGTCCTGACTTTC.

The table lists this clonotype with a few counts. This sequence joins TRBV6-5 and TRBJ2-5; TRBD1 matches at 9 bases. CDR1 and CDR2 (germline): MNHEY, SVGAGI. The CDR3 length is 15 residues. After removal of 2 bases from V and 3 bases from J, the junction contained 4 bases not matched to a gene. The CDR3 region is CASSYATGGEETQYF. CDR3 coding DNA: TGTGCCAGCAGTTACGCAACAGGGGGCGAAGAGACCCAGTACTTC.

This clonotype was picked up a small number of times. The rearrangement links TRBV28 to TRBJ2-1; 11 bases map to TRBD2. CDR1 and CDR2 (germline): MDHEN, SYDVKM. V lost 5 bases and J lost 7; bases outside the gene matches: 7. This CDR3 has 15 residues. This CDR3 is CASSVAGGPLNEQFF. The CDR3 nucleotides read TGTGCCAGCAGTGTAGCGGGGGGGCCGTTAAATGAGCAGTTCTTC. The full variable domain, in which reference TRBV28 and TRBJ2-1 provide the parts outside the CDR3, is DVKVTQSSRYLVKRTGEKVFLECVQDMDHENMFWYRQDPGLGLRLIYFSYDVKMKEKGDIPEGYSVSREKKERFSLILESASTNQTSMYLCASSVAGGPLNEQFFGPGTRLTVL.

This clonotype was detected only a few times. This chain joins TRBV7-6 and TRBJ1-1; the D is unclear. The V end was cut by 4 bases, the J end by 11 bases, with 5 bases between. CDR1 is SGHVS, CDR2 FNYEAQ, per germline. The CDR3 totals 9 residues. The CDR3 sequence is CASSSGAFF. CDR3 nucleotides: TGTGCCAGCAGCTCGGGGGCTTTCTTT.

This chain uses TRBV9 with TRBJ2-1, with D maybe TRBD2 (6 bases). CDR1 SGDLS and CDR2 YYNGEE come from the germline V gene. The V end was cut by 0 bases, the J end by 7 bases, with 14 bases between. CDR3 size: 15 residues. The CDR3 nucleotides are TGTGCCAGCAGCGTAGATGGGTGGGAGGTGAATGAGCAGTTCTTC. Translated: CASSVDGWEVNEQFF.